These T cell receptor beta chains were read from a single sample in a study of blood T cell repertoires in COVID-19. The data were produced by immunoSEQ multiplex PCR, yet TCRdb's version contains in-frame clones alone and is incomplete. Here the sample spans about 120,000 clones, 80% to 90% being singletons. Sample: peripheral blood. Receptors were obtained from a man in his forties with acute or convalescent COVID-19. Each CDR3 is given with its conserved first and last residue. Fields, in order: D gene, CDR3 length, clone size, V gene, J gene, CDR3 DNA, CDR3 protein. D genes are given only for firm matches. Only some rows state a clone size, as once, few, many or a class for expanded clones.

TRBD1,15,.,TRBV4-1,TRBJ1-2,TGCGCCAGCAGCCAAGTTCCGACAGGGTTCTATGGCTACACCTTC,CASSQVPTGFYGYTF
.,13,.,TRBV6-5,TRBJ2-7,TGTGCCAGCAGTAGTCAGGGCGTCTACGAGCAGTACTTC,CASSSQGVYEQYF
.,15,.,TRBV4-3,TRBJ2-3,TGCGCCAGCAGCCAAGGGCAGGAAGACACAGATACGCAGTATTTT,CASSQGQEDTDTQYF
.,17,once,TRBV11-2,TRBJ1-5,TGTGCCAGCAGCTTAGTAGGTGGGGGGGGCGGCAATCAGCCCCAGCATTTT,CASSLVGGGGGNQPQHF
TRBD1,15,.,TRBV27,TRBJ1-1,TGTGCCAGCAGTCCCGCGACAGGGCCATACACTGAAGCTTTCTTT,CASSPATGPYTEAFF
.,14,.,TRBV6-2/TRBV6-3,TRBJ1-5,TGTGCCAGCAGTTACCGTCTCCAGGGTCAGCCCCAGCATTTT,CASSYRLQGQPQHF
TRBD1,13,once,TRBV5-8,TRBJ1-1,TGTGCCAGCAGCGGATACAGGGGGTTTGAAGCTTTCTTT,CASSGYRGFEAFF
TRBD1,15,.,TRBV3-1/TRBV3-2,TRBJ1-3,TGTGCCAGCAGCCGGGGACAGGGGAGAAGAAACACCATATATTTT,CASSRGQGRRNTIYF
TRBD2,14,.,TRBV7-2,TRBJ2-7,TGTGCCAGCAGCTTCGGTGGGACTAGCTACGAGCAGTACTTC,CASSFGGTSYEQYF
.,11,.,TRBV7-8,TRBJ2-7,TGTGCCAGCAGCTTTACAGGGGAGCAGTACTTC,CASSFTGEQYF
TRBD2,14,.,TRBV10-2,TRBJ2-1,TGCGCCAGCAGTGGGCTAGCGGGAGGAAATGAGCAGTTCTTC,CASSGLAGGNEQFF
TRBD2,16,.,TRBV19,TRBJ2-1,TGTGCCAGTAGTATACGATCAAGCGGGAGTAAAAATGAGCAGTTCTTC,CASSIRSSGSKNEQFF
TRBD1,15,medium-sized,TRBV18,TRBJ1-5,TGTGCCAGCTCACGGACAGGTTCCCGAGATCAGCCCCAGCATTTT,CASSRTGSRDQPQHF
.,20,.,TRBV10-3,TRBJ1-5,TGTGCCATCACCGCCGGGACGGAGGGCACATCGGGTGATAGCAATCAGCCCCAGCATTTT,CAITAGTEGTSGDSNQPQHF
.,13,.,TRBV5-8,TRBJ1-5,TGTGCCAGCGAAGGAACCGGGGGTCAGCCCCAGCATTTT,CASEGTGGQPQHF
TRBD2,17,.,TRBV2,TRBJ2-1,TGTGCCAGCAGTTATTTTAGCGGGAGGGCCCTATACAATGAGCAGTTCTTC,CASSYFSGRALYNEQFF
TRBD2,15,.,TRBV3-1/TRBV3-2,TRBJ2-7,TGTGCCAGCAGCCATCCAGCGGGAGGGCCGGGCGAGCAGTACTTC,CASSHPAGGPGEQYF
.,13,.,TRBV6-5,TRBJ2-1,TGTGCCAGCAGTTACTCGCCGAATCAGGAGCAGTTCTTC,CASSYSPNQEQFF
TRBD2,15,few,TRBV11-3,TRBJ2-1,TGTGCCAGCAGCTTAGGACTAGCGGGGTACAATGAGCAGTTCTTC,CASSLGLAGYNEQFF
TRBD1,14,.,TRBV30,TRBJ1-5,TGTGCCTGGGGGACAGGGGGTCCCTATCAGCCCCAGCATTTT,CAWGTGGPYQPQHF
.,13,few,TRBV11-2,TRBJ1-1,TGTGCCAGCAGCTCCCGGGGTAACACTGAAGCTTTCTTT,CASSSRGNTEAFF
.,13,.,TRBV3-1/TRBV3-2,TRBJ2-1,TGTGCCAGCAGCCAAGGTCTCTACAATGAGCAGTTCTTC,CASSQGLYNEQFF
.,13,.,TRBV6-2/TRBV6-3,TRBJ2-1,TGTGCCAGCAGTTCCGGGGGAGTCAATGAGCAGTTCTTC,CASSSGGVNEQFF
.,16,.,TRBV5-1,TRBJ2-1,TGCGCCAGCAGCTTCCGGGGATCCCTCTACGACAATGAGCAGTTCTTC,CASSFRGSLYDNEQFF
.,16,.,TRBV7-2,TRBJ1-2,TGTGCCAGCAGCTTAGCGCTGGGGCAGGGAGCGGGTGGCTACACCTTC,CASSLALGQGAGGYTF
TRBD2,17,.,TRBV13,TRBJ2-3,TGTGCCAGCAGCTTAGTAGGACTAGCGGGAGACACAGATACGCAGTATTTT,CASSLVGLAGDTDTQYF
.,15,.,TRBV3-1/TRBV3-2,TRBJ1-3,TGTGCCAGCAGCCCCAGGGCCTCCTCTGGAAACACCATATATTTT,CASSPRASSGNTIYF
.,14,.,TRBV18,TRBJ1-5,TGTGCCAGCTCACACAGGGATAGCAATCAGCCCCAGCATTTT,CASSHRDSNQPQHF
TRBD1,18,.,TRBV24-1,TRBJ2-1,TGTGCCACCAGCCCGGGACTTTTATCAGGGGGCCTGAACAATGAGCAGTTCTTC,CATSPGLLSGGLNNEQFF
TRBD1,14,.,TRBV19,TRBJ1-4,TGTGCCAGTAATGACAGGGGGCGACTTGAAAAACTGTTTTTT,CASNDRGRLEKLFF
.,16,.,TRBV7-9,TRBJ1-3,TGTGCCAGCACCCCCCGGCGGGGGGAACCTGGAAACACCATATATTTT,CASTPRRGEPGNTIYF
TRBD1,15,once,TRBV5-1,TRBJ1-2,TGCGCCAGCAGAACCGGGACAGGGGGCTTCTATGGCTACACCTTC,CASRTGTGGFYGYTF
.,14,.,TRBV14,TRBJ1-1,TGTGCCAGCAGCCAATGGTCAGGGAACACTGAAGCTTTCTTT,CASSQWSGNTEAFF
.,15,.,TRBV18,TRBJ1-6,TGTGCCAGCTCACCTCTTGGGGCGGATAATTCACCCCTCCACTTT,CASSPLGADNSPLHF
.,12,.,TRBV5-1,TRBJ2-7,TGCGCCAGCAGCTTCTCAGGTCCCGAGCAGTACTTC,CASSFSGPEQYF
.,14,.,TRBV6-2/TRBV6-3,TRBJ1-1,TGTGCCAGCAGTTACTCGACAAAAAACACTGAAGCTTTCTTT,CASSYSTKNTEAFF
TRBD1,16,.,TRBV19,TRBJ2-5,TGTGCCAGTAGTATTACAGGGGGCGTCGGCCAAGAGACCCAGTACTTC,CASSITGGVGQETQYF